This entry concerns a single T cell receptor beta chain. Its antigen is currently unknown. The authors ran a second PCR of roughly 6 to 12 cycles using a sample-barcoded 5' primer and a J-beta primer mix. Every single cDNA molecule received a tag from a template-switch adaptor with 12 random nucleotides. TCRdb redid the calling of the 5' RACE reads with MiXCR, one entry per CDR3 protein. The profile shows hundreds of thousands of distinct CDR3 sequences, more than 25% of them singletons. This CDR3 is 13 amino acids long. Per germline, CDR1 DFQATT and CDR2 SNEGSKA (reference sequence). The germline V and J ends were trimmed by 3 bases and 1 base, with 6 bases remaining between them. These data are taken from a study of blood T cells in healthy people across ages. Study results and limitations: Unsorted PBMCs ruled out conclusive naive versus antigen-experienced comparison. CMV status of donors was unknown, possibly confounding expanded clonotype changes.

Isolation recovered at least 6.5 million PBMCs from every sample. The chain carries TRBV20-1 and TRBJ2-2; no definite D call. Sequenced: blood. This receptor was obtained from a woman older than 75 in good health. CDR3 sequence: CSASPKNTGELFF. In DNA form, the CDR3 reads TGCAGTGCTAGCCCCAAGAACACCGGGGAGCTGTTTTTT.